This T cell receptor (beta chain) is drawn from a study of blood T cell repertoires in COVID-19. Only in-frame clones appear in the TCRdb table, and some are missing; sequencing was by immunoSEQ multiplex PCR. The profile shows over 400,000 clones, 70% to 90% of them singletons. V dropped 5 bases and J dropped 0 bases, with 13 bases sitting between them. From germline, CDR1 is MNHEY and CDR2 SVGAGI. The CDR3 consists of 15 residues. The clonotype was recovered from a woman between 45 and 65 years old with COVID-19, enrolled during active disease. V usage is TRBV6-5 and J usage is TRBJ1-2, with a possible D match to TRBD1 (5 bases). Material: peripheral blood. CDR3 sequence (DNA): TGTGCCAGCAGTCCTCAACAGGTCTCTAACTATGGCTACACCTTC. Protein product: CASSPQQVSNYGYTF.